Shown below are 13 T cell receptor beta chains from a single sample sequenced in a study of T cell changes during pregnancy in multiple sclerosis. Assay used: immunoSEQ multiplex PCR; TCRdb lists only in-frame clones, some missing. Of around 40,000 clones listed, around nine tenths are singletons. The sequenced sample was CD4+ T cells from peripheral blood mononuclear cells, obtained in the second trimester of pregnancy. The source is a female donor with multiple sclerosis, enrolled in a pregnancy study.

This chain connects TRBV4-2 to TRBJ1-5, with 8 bases identical to TRBD1. Germline CDR1 reads LGHNA; CDR2 reads YNFKEQ. The CDR3 loop spans 16 amino acids. The junction had 6 bases not matched to a gene; V was cut back by 1 base and J by 4 bases. The DNA for the CDR3 is TGTGCCAGCAGCCAAGCAGGACAGGGAAAAAATCAGCCCCAGCATTTT. The encoded protein is CASSQAGQGKNQPQHF.

V is TRBV25-1 and J is TRBJ1-6, with 9 bases that match TRBD1. V trimming: 6 bases; J trimming: 0 bases; junction bases outside the gene matches: 9. Germline CDR1 MGHDK, CDR2 SYGVNS. The CDR3 runs to 18 residues. CDR3 loop: CASRGTGSSSSYNSPLHF. CDR3 DNA: TGTGCCAGCAGGGGGACAGGGAGTAGCAGCTCCTATAATTCACCCCTCCACTTT.

The CDR3 DNA follows: TGTGCCAGCAGCGGCCCCGGGACTACAACCGGGGAGCTGTTTTTT. Protein product: CASSGPGTTTGELFF. The chain combines TRBV9 with TRBJ2-2; TRBD2 aligns across 7 bases. This CDR3 region has 15 residues. CDR1 and CDR2 (germline): SGDLS, YYNGEE. V lost 3 bases and J lost 5; bases outside the gene matches: 7.

J is TRBJ2-7 and V is TRBV16, with D unresolved. This CDR3 spans 14 amino acids. V was clipped by 4 bases and J by 2 bases, with 12 bases between them. Germline V gene data show CDR1 as KGHSY and CDR2 as FQNENV. DNA of the CDR3: TGTGCCAGCAGCCCGCACGCCCAGACCTACGAGCAGTACTTC. As protein: CASSPHAQTYEQYF.

The chain joins TRBV7-3 to TRBJ2-1; 7 bases are a match to TRBD2. Germline CDR1 is SGHTA and CDR2 is FQGTGA. J gave up 5 bases and V 5 bases, and 6 bases lay outside the gene matches. The CDR3 spans 14 residues. CDR3 sequence reads: CASSRDYNNNEQFF. The CDR3 nucleotides read TGTGCCAGCAGCAGGGACTACAACAACAATGAGCAGTTCTTC.

V gene TRBV7-2 combines with J gene TRBJ2-1, with 8 bases matching TRBD2. This CDR3 has 14 amino acids. Germline V gives CDR1 SGHTA, CDR2 FQGNSA. The trim removed 0 bases at V and 6 bases at J, leaving 1 base unmatched. The chain's CDR3 is CASSLARGANEQFF. CDR3 nucleotide sequence: TGTGCCAGCAGCTTAGCGCGGGGGGCCAATGAGCAGTTCTTC.

The chain joins TRBV11-1 to TRBJ1-4; the D is unclear. Looked up from germline, CDR1 is SGHAT and CDR2 is FQDESV (reference sequence). Trimming shortened V by 3 bases and J by 4 bases, and 12 bases separated the two germline ends. The CDR3 spans 15 residues. Here the CDR3 reads CASSFISVVNEKLFF. Here the CDR3 DNA reads TGTGCCAGCAGCTTTATTTCAGTTGTTAATGAAAAACTGTTTTTT.

V and J are TRBV7-9 and TRBJ2-3; D is unclear. V was pared by 3 bases and J by 4 bases, with 5 bases between. The V gene's germline CDR1 is SEHNR and CDR2 FQNEAQ (reference sequence). The CDR3 has 12 residues. CDR3 protein: CASSFQADTQYF. DNA for the CDR3: TGTGCCAGCAGCTTCCAGGCAGATACGCAGTATTTT.

The chain couples TRBV6-5 to TRBJ2-7; 13 bases align to TRBD2. J gave up 6 bases and V 7 bases, and 3 bases lay outside the gene matches. The CDR3 spans 13 residues. Germline CDR1 reads MNHEY; CDR2 reads SVGAGI. Written as DNA, the CDR3 is TGTGCCAGCACCGGACTAGCGGGAGTCGAGCAGTACTTC. This translates into CASTGLAGVEQYF.

The chain has TRBV2 and TRBJ2-1, with D maybe TRBD1 (5 bases). The CDR3 contains 15 residues. CDR1 and CDR2 from the germline V gene are SNHLY and FYNNEI. V lost 4 bases, J lost 3 bases, and 13 bases lay in between. The CDR3 DNA reads as TGTGCCAGCAGTGGGACATTTCTAAACTACAATGAGCAGTTCTTC. Translation: CASSGTFLNYNEQFF. The whole variable domain, filled in from reference TRBV2 and TRBJ2-1, reads EPEVTQTPSHQVTQMGQEVILRCVPISNHLYFYWYRQILGQKVEFLVSFYNNEISEKSEIFDDQFSVERPDGSNFTLKIRSTKLEDSAMYFCASSGTFLNYNEQFFGPGTRLTVL.

The V gene is TRBV6-1, the J gene TRBJ1-2, with 9 bases that match TRBD1. There are 14 residues in the CDR3. CDR1 is MNHNS, CDR2 SASEGT, per germline. V lost 11 bases and J lost 0; bases outside the gene matches: 7. CDR3 sequence reads: CAGGGDRANYGYTF. CDR3 nucleotides: TGTGCCGGGGGAGGGGACAGGGCTAACTATGGCTACACCTTC.

In its sample, this clone was seen once. This chain links TRBV6-1 with TRBJ1-4; D is ambiguous. CDR1 and CDR2 (germline): MNHNS, SASEGT. The V end lost 4 bases, the J end lost 2 bases, and 14 bases lay between the germline ends. CDR3 length: 16 residues. The CDR3 sequence is CASSALFSSTNEKLFF. The CDR3 nucleotides are TGTGCCAGCAGTGCCCTTTTTTCGAGTACTAATGAAAAACTGTTTTTT.

The V gene is TRBV11-3, the J gene TRBJ2-1, with 7 bases identical to TRBD2. The CDR3 totals 18 residues. Per the germline V gene, CDR1 is SGHNT and CDR2 is YENEEA. Losses at the gene ends were 0 bases for V and 6 bases for J; bases not matched to a gene: 14. CDR3 amino acids: CASSLDQGGTSAGNEQFF. DNA for the CDR3: TGTGCCAGCAGCTTAGATCAAGGAGGTACTAGCGCGGGCAATGAGCAGTTCTTC.